This T cell receptor beta chain derives from a study of blood T cell repertoires in COVID-19. Study-wide context: The United States, Italy and Spain provided the acute and convalescent COVID-19 samples. Sources were T cells, B-cell-depleted T cells, or PBMCs; the material itself was cDNA or gDNA.

V dropped 7 bases and J dropped 8 bases, with 17 bases sitting between them. The CDR3 totals 13 residues. Germline loops: CDR1 MNHEY, CDR2 SVGAGI. Libraries were prepared by immunoSEQ multiplex PCR; TCRdb keeps only in-frame clonotypes and omits some of them. The sample consists of approximately 110,000 clones, 60% to 80% of them appearing once. The TCR sequence derives from a man older than 75 with COVID-19, enrolled during active disease. The sequenced sample consisted of peripheral blood. The genes are TRBV6-5 and TRBJ1-2; D not certain. In nucleotides, the CDR3 is TGTGCCAGCACCGAGCGGAGGTTTGGCGGCTACACCTTC. It is translated as CASTERRFGGYTF.